This is a list of T cell receptor beta chains from one sample in a study of blood T cell repertoires in COVID-19. Here immunoSEQ multiplex PCR was the method, and the copy in TCRdb shows in-frame clones only, minus some. Of 200,000 to 300,000 clones listed, 75% to 90% are singletons. Sequences were obtained from PBMCs or T cells enriched from blood (not recorded which). The receptors come from a woman aged 25 to 45 who had recovered from COVID-19. Both conserved end residues are part of each CDR3. D genes are given only for firm matches. Only part of the rows carry a size: once, few, many, or a class if the clone is expanded.

clone size: NA; CDR3 length: 16; V gene: TRBV6-5; J gene: TRBJ1-2; D gene: TRBD1; CDR3 protein: CASSYSFGRGNYGYTF; CDR3 DNA: TGTGCCAGCAGTTACTCTTTCGGCAGGGGGAACTATGGCTACACCTTC
clone size: NA; CDR3 length: 14; V gene: TRBV27; J gene: TRBJ1-1; D gene: NA; CDR3 protein: CASSSRSTNTEAFF; CDR3 DNA: TGTGCCAGCAGTTCCAGGTCAACGAACACTGAAGCTTTCTTT
clone size: once; CDR3 length: 14; V gene: TRBV30; J gene: TRBJ1-1; D gene: TRBD1; CDR3 protein: CAWGPRGRFTEAFF; CDR3 DNA: TGTGCCTGGGGACCTAGGGGGCGTTTCACTGAAGCTTTCTTT
clone size: NA; CDR3 length: 17; V gene: TRBV28; J gene: TRBJ1-5; D gene: NA; CDR3 protein: CASSLTWDYLTIKPQHF; CDR3 DNA: TGTGCCAGCAGTCTAACCTGGGACTATCTAACAATCAAGCCCCAGCATTTT
clone size: NA; CDR3 length: 19; V gene: TRBV13; J gene: TRBJ1-1; D gene: TRBD1; CDR3 protein: CASSSLGQGLVSGNTEAFF; CDR3 DNA: TGTGCCAGCAGCTCACTCGGACAGGGGTTGGTCTCCGGGAACACTGAAGCTTTCTTT
clone size: NA; CDR3 length: 14; V gene: TRBV19; J gene: TRBJ2-3; D gene: NA; CDR3 protein: CASSIAGDTDTQYF; CDR3 DNA: TGTGCCAGTAGTATAGCAGGGGACACAGATACGCAGTATTTT
clone size: NA; CDR3 length: 16; V gene: TRBV28; J gene: TRBJ2-7; D gene: NA; CDR3 protein: CASRNRLGLESYEQYF; CDR3 DNA: TGTGCCAGCAGAAACCGCCTGGGTTTGGAGTCCTACGAGCAGTACTTC
clone size: NA; CDR3 length: 13; V gene: TRBV19; J gene: TRBJ1-2; D gene: TRBD1; CDR3 protein: CASRETGDYGYTF; CDR3 DNA: TGTGCCAGTAGGGAGACAGGGGACTATGGCTACACCTTC
clone size: NA; CDR3 length: 18; V gene: TRBV10-3; J gene: TRBJ2-5; D gene: TRBD2; CDR3 protein: CAISEGLPTSGNQETQYF; CDR3 DNA: TGTGCCATCAGTGAGGGGTTACCGACTAGCGGGAACCAAGAGACCCAGTACTTC
clone size: NA; CDR3 length: 16; V gene: TRBV7-9; J gene: TRBJ1-4; D gene: NA; CDR3 protein: CASSPSRPLTNEKLFF; CDR3 DNA: TGTGCCAGCAGCCCCTCCAGGCCGCTTACCAATGAAAAACTGTTTTTT
clone size: NA; CDR3 length: 14; V gene: TRBV7-3; J gene: TRBJ1-2; D gene: NA; CDR3 protein: CASSLNGGWDGYTF; CDR3 DNA: TGTGCCAGCAGCTTAAATGGCGGGTGGGATGGCTACACCTTC
clone size: NA; CDR3 length: 13; V gene: TRBV30; J gene: TRBJ1-5; D gene: NA; CDR3 protein: CAWTANTHQPQHF; CDR3 DNA: TGTGCCTGGACCGCAAATACACATCAGCCCCAGCATTTT
clone size: NA; CDR3 length: 15; V gene: TRBV11-3; J gene: TRBJ2-2; D gene: TRBD2; CDR3 protein: CASSSPPSGGGELFF; CDR3 DNA: TGTGCCAGCAGCTCTCCCCCTTCGGGGGGAGGGGAGCTGTTTTTT
clone size: NA; CDR3 length: 14; V gene: TRBV7-2; J gene: TRBJ2-5; D gene: TRBD2; CDR3 protein: CASSGGLAGETQYF; CDR3 DNA: TGTGCCAGCAGCGGGGGACTAGCCGGAGAGACCCAGTACTTC
clone size: NA; CDR3 length: 13; V gene: TRBV11-3; J gene: TRBJ2-2; D gene: NA; CDR3 protein: CASRPKGGWELFF; CDR3 DNA: TGTGCCAGCCGCCCTAAAGGAGGTTGGGAGCTGTTTTTT
clone size: NA; CDR3 length: 15; V gene: TRBV9; J gene: TRBJ2-3; D gene: TRBD1; CDR3 protein: CASSARTGGTDTQYF; CDR3 DNA: TGTGCCAGCAGCGCCAGGACAGGAGGCACAGATACGCAGTATTTT
clone size: NA; CDR3 length: 15; V gene: TRBV9; J gene: TRBJ2-1; D gene: TRBD2; CDR3 protein: CASSVGGRGDNEQFF; CDR3 DNA: TGTGCCAGCAGCGTAGGCGGGAGGGGTGACAATGAGCAGTTCTTC
clone size: NA; CDR3 length: 13; V gene: TRBV2; J gene: TRBJ1-2; D gene: NA; CDR3 protein: CASRQTEDNGYTF; CDR3 DNA: TGTGCCAGCAGACAGACAGAGGATAATGGCTACACCTTC
clone size: NA; CDR3 length: 17; V gene: TRBV15; J gene: TRBJ2-1; D gene: TRBD2; CDR3 protein: CATSRVGLAEVYNEQFF; CDR3 DNA: TGTGCCACCAGCAGAGTAGGACTAGCAGAGGTCTACAATGAGCAGTTCTTC
clone size: NA; CDR3 length: 18; V gene: TRBV27; J gene: TRBJ1-5; D gene: TRBD1; CDR3 protein: CASSERLTQGAGNQPQHF; CDR3 DNA: TGTGCCAGCAGTGAACGACTTACACAGGGGGCCGGCAATCAGCCCCAGCATTTT
clone size: NA; CDR3 length: 14; V gene: TRBV18; J gene: TRBJ1-1; D gene: NA; CDR3 protein: CASSPYTGRTEAFF; CDR3 DNA: TGTGCCAGCTCACCGTATACAGGGCGGACTGAAGCTTTCTTT
clone size: NA; CDR3 length: 16; V gene: TRBV7-9; J gene: TRBJ2-3; D gene: TRBD2; CDR3 protein: CASSLGTSGSTDTQYF; CDR3 DNA: TGTGCCAGCAGCTTAGGGACTAGCGGGAGTACAGATACGCAGTATTTT
clone size: few; CDR3 length: 19; V gene: TRBV28; J gene: TRBJ1-5; D gene: TRBD1; CDR3 protein: CASSLGGYRGTGSNQPQHF; CDR3 DNA: TGTGCCAGCAGTTTAGGTGGGTACAGGGGTACTGGTAGCAATCAGCCCCAGCATTTT
clone size: NA; CDR3 length: 13; V gene: TRBV5-1; J gene: TRBJ2-3; D gene: NA; CDR3 protein: CASDYIITDTQYF; CDR3 DNA: TGCGCCAGCGATTACATAATAACAGATACGCAGTATTTT
clone size: NA; CDR3 length: 14; V gene: TRBV7-8; J gene: TRBJ2-7; D gene: TRBD2; CDR3 protein: CASSWTSGTYEQYF; CDR3 DNA: TGTGCCAGCAGCTGGACTAGCGGGACGTACGAGCAGTACTTC
clone size: NA; CDR3 length: 11; V gene: TRBV28; J gene: TRBJ1-5; D gene: TRBD1; CDR3 protein: CASSSGTARHF; CDR3 DNA: TGTGCCAGCAGTTCCGGGACAGCACGACATTTT
clone size: NA; CDR3 length: 14; V gene: TRBV27; J gene: TRBJ1-2; D gene: TRBD1; CDR3 protein: CASSSTGGRYGYTF; CDR3 DNA: TGTGCCAGCAGCTCGACAGGGGGCAGATATGGCTACACCTTC
clone size: few; CDR3 length: 15; V gene: TRBV9; J gene: TRBJ2-7; D gene: NA; CDR3 protein: CASSVAQGNIGEQYF; CDR3 DNA: TGTGCCAGCAGCGTAGCCCAGGGGAACATAGGCGAGCAGTACTTC
clone size: NA; CDR3 length: 14; V gene: TRBV6-4; J gene: TRBJ1-2; D gene: TRBD1; CDR3 protein: CASSDSWDSYGYTF; CDR3 DNA: TGTGCCAGCAGTGACTCGTGGGACAGCTATGGCTACACCTTC
clone size: NA; CDR3 length: 14; V gene: TRBV4-2; J gene: TRBJ1-3; D gene: NA; CDR3 protein: CASSYRHSGNTIYF; CDR3 DNA: TGTGCCAGCAGCTACAGACACTCTGGAAACACCATATATTTT
clone size: NA; CDR3 length: 13; V gene: TRBV18; J gene: TRBJ2-1; D gene: TRBD1; CDR3 protein: CASSPGQNNEQFF; CDR3 DNA: TGTGCCAGCTCACCGGGACAGAACAATGAGCAGTTCTTC
clone size: NA; CDR3 length: 18; V gene: TRBV4-2; J gene: TRBJ2-7; D gene: NA; CDR3 protein: CASSQAEGILVDPYEQYF; CDR3 DNA: TGTGCCAGCAGCCAAGCAGAGGGCATTCTCGTAGATCCCTACGAGCAGTACTTC
clone size: NA; CDR3 length: 16; V gene: TRBV7-2; J gene: TRBJ1-3; D gene: TRBD1; CDR3 protein: CASSSSSTGAGNTIYF; CDR3 DNA: TGTGCCAGCAGCTCGAGTTCGACAGGGGCTGGAAACACCATATATTTT
clone size: NA; CDR3 length: 15; V gene: TRBV15; J gene: TRBJ1-4; D gene: TRBD1; CDR3 protein: CATSRDTGGNEKLFF; CDR3 DNA: TGTGCCACCAGCAGAGATACAGGGGGCAATGAAAAACTGTTTTTT
clone size: NA; CDR3 length: 14; V gene: TRBV3-1/TRBV3-2; J gene: TRBJ1-4; D gene: NA; CDR3 protein: CASSQDLVNEKLFF; CDR3 DNA: TGTGCCAGCAGCCAAGATCTCGTTAATGAAAAACTGTTTTTT
clone size: NA; CDR3 length: 15; V gene: TRBV4-1; J gene: TRBJ1-5; D gene: NA; CDR3 protein: CASSPAGSSNQPQHF; CDR3 DNA: TGCGCCAGCAGCCCTGCGGGGAGTAGCAATCAGCCCCAGCATTTT
clone size: NA; CDR3 length: 11; V gene: TRBV20-1; J gene: TRBJ2-1; D gene: NA; CDR3 protein: CSVDGVNEQFF; CDR3 DNA: TGCAGTGTGGACGGGGTCAATGAGCAGTTCTTC
clone size: NA; CDR3 length: 15; V gene: TRBV10-3; J gene: TRBJ2-1; D gene: TRBD2; CDR3 protein: CAISDGGSSYNEQFF; CDR3 DNA: TGTGCCATCAGTGATGGCGGGAGCTCCTACAATGAGCAGTTCTTC
clone size: few; CDR3 length: 12; V gene: TRBV29-1; J gene: TRBJ1-1; D gene: NA; CDR3 protein: CSARQLNTEAFF; CDR3 DNA: TGCAGCGCTAGACAGTTGAACACTGAAGCTTTCTTT
clone size: NA; CDR3 length: 16; V gene: TRBV28; J gene: TRBJ1-2; D gene: TRBD1; CDR3 protein: CASSPGGGEYNYGYTF; CDR3 DNA: TGTGCCAGCAGCCCAGGGGGCGGGGAGTACAACTATGGCTACACCTTC
clone size: NA; CDR3 length: 12; V gene: TRBV3-1/TRBV3-2; J gene: TRBJ1-1; D gene: NA; CDR3 protein: CASSQDYTEAFF; CDR3 DNA: TGTGCCAGCAGCCAAGATTATACTGAAGCTTTCTTT
clone size: NA; CDR3 length: 13; V gene: TRBV9; J gene: TRBJ1-2; D gene: TRBD1; CDR3 protein: CASSGKTGFGYTF; CDR3 DNA: TGTGCCAGCAGCGGAAAGACAGGGTTCGGCTACACCTTC
clone size: once; CDR3 length: 18; V gene: TRBV19; J gene: TRBJ1-1; D gene: TRBD1; CDR3 protein: CASSILRDRGKGNTEAFF; CDR3 DNA: TGTGCCAGTAGTATCCTTAGAGACAGGGGGAAAGGTAACACTGAAGCTTTCTTT
clone size: NA; CDR3 length: 13; V gene: TRBV27; J gene: TRBJ2-7; D gene: NA; CDR3 protein: CASSLTVSYEQYF; CDR3 DNA: TGTGCCAGCAGTTTAACAGTCTCCTACGAGCAGTACTTC
clone size: NA; CDR3 length: 14; V gene: TRBV7-6; J gene: TRBJ2-1; D gene: NA; CDR3 protein: CASSLVTSGGEQFF; CDR3 DNA: TGTGCCAGCAGCTTAGTCACCAGCGGAGGTGAGCAGTTCTTC
clone size: NA; CDR3 length: 11; V gene: TRBV6-5; J gene: TRBJ2-7; D gene: NA; CDR3 protein: CAIDSSYEQYF; CDR3 DNA: TGTGCCATCGACAGCTCCTACGAGCAGTACTTC
clone size: NA; CDR3 length: 19; V gene: TRBV11-3; J gene: TRBJ2-1; D gene: TRBD2; CDR3 protein: CASSLGFASVAGGSNEQFF; CDR3 DNA: TGTGCCAGCAGCTTAGGGTTCGCCAGCGTAGCGGGAGGAAGCAATGAGCAGTTCTTC
clone size: NA; CDR3 length: 14; V gene: TRBV10-3; J gene: TRBJ2-1; D gene: NA; CDR3 protein: CAIRNRARGDEQFF; CDR3 DNA: TGTGCCATCAGGAACAGGGCCCGTGGGGATGAGCAGTTCTTC
clone size: NA; CDR3 length: 15; V gene: TRBV28; J gene: TRBJ1-5; D gene: NA; CDR3 protein: CASSNTGTSNQPQHF; CDR3 DNA: TGTGCCAGCAGTAATACAGGGACGAGCAATCAGCCCCAGCATTTT
clone size: NA; CDR3 length: 12; V gene: TRBV5-6; J gene: TRBJ2-7; D gene: NA; CDR3 protein: CASSRDFYEQYF; CDR3 DNA: TGTGCCAGCAGCCGGGACTTCTACGAGCAGTACTTC
clone size: NA; CDR3 length: 14; V gene: TRBV7-8; J gene: TRBJ1-2; D gene: NA; CDR3 protein: CASSSRQETYGYTF; CDR3 DNA: TGTGCCAGCAGCTCGCGACAGGAAACCTATGGCTACACCTTC
clone size: few; CDR3 length: 13; V gene: TRBV19; J gene: TRBJ2-3; D gene: NA; CDR3 protein: CASSISEQGTQYF; CDR3 DNA: TGTGCCAGTAGTATATCCGAGCAGGGTACGCAGTATTTT